This TCR beta chain was retrieved from a study of shared clonotypes between healthy human individuals. CDR1 and CDR2 (germline): LGHNA, YNFKEQ. CDR3 length: 14 amino acids. V dropped 1 base and J dropped 2 bases, with 8 bases sitting between them. Using immunoSEQ multiplex PCR, the repertoire was profiled, and TCRdb retains in-frame clones only, with some absent. The sample carries over a million clones, approximately 80% recorded once. Specimen: memory CD4+ T cells from PBMCs. Subset denoted: CD45RA-negative fraction. The rearrangement links TRBV4-2 to TRBJ2-5, with D possibly matching TRBD1 (5 bases). The clonotype comes from a man aged 18-30 years in good health. Some clones in this sample may be carry-over from other donors' samples. CDR3 residues: CASSQVGQQETQYF. The DNA for the CDR3 is TGTGCCAGCAGCCAAGTCGGACAACAAGAGACCCAGTACTTC.